A selection of T cell receptor beta chains follows, all from one sample in a study of T-cell reconstitution after alpha-beta-depleted transplantation in children. TCRdb re-analysed the PCR reads in MiXCR, keeping a single row per CDR3 protein. Of more than 500,000 distinct CDR3 sequences listed, approximately 10% are singletons. The sequencing used PBMCs, mostly from graft donor cells, collected 180 days after TCRalphabeta/CD19-depleted stem cell transplant. The receptors were gathered from a female patient aged 2-10 years who had a stem cell transplant for aplastic anemia, so the T cells may come from the graft donor. Each CDR3 is given without its conserved first and last residue.

>TRBV28|TRBJ2-5
ASSGGGGGKETQY
>TRBV18|TRBJ2-5
ASSPSTSPGETQY
>TRBV28|TRBJ2-3
ASRQRGLALETDTQY
>TRBV7-2|TRBJ2-7
ASRPRTSGNYEQY
>TRBV24-1|TRBJ2-5
ATSDPVYQETQY
>TRBV7-2|TRBJ2-7
ASSLDSRDSYEQY
>TRBV20-1|TRBJ2-2
SASRGTNTGELF
>TRBV20-1|TRBJ2-5
SDASAGRSGTQY
>TRBV10-3|TRBJ2-2
AISDPLGRGNTGELF
>TRBV18|TRBJ1-4
ASSPPSQGPTNEKLF
>TRBV9|TRBJ2-2
ASSVSTSGRNNPNTGELF
>TRBV29-1|TRBJ1-4
SVPTATNEKLF
>TRBV27|TRBJ2-1
ASSWFDGPTYNEQF
>TRBV5-1|TRBJ1-1
ASSLTDRNTEAF
>TRBV12-3/TRBV12-4|TRBJ2-2
ASSLYGGSVNTGELF
>TRBV20-1|TRBJ2-2
SARYQGTTGELF
>TRBV9|TRBJ2-1
ASSVSGSVHNDQF
>TRBV29-1|TRBJ1-2
SVEVWDRADYGYT
>TRBV25-1|TRBJ2-1
ASSWSQNEQF
>TRBV12-3/TRBV12-4|TRBJ2-1
ASTPGLALDYNEQF
>TRBV24-1|TRBJ2-5
ATSDFATMGQETQY
>TRBV12-3/TRBV12-4|TRBJ2-5
ASTPVGSETQY
>TRBV6-2/TRBV6-3|TRBJ1-1
ASQPGTGSPEAF
>TRBV20-1|TRBJ2-7
SATALAEIYEQY
>TRBV27|TRBJ1-5
ASSPDRGPDQPQH
>TRBV10-3|TRBJ2-1
AISEAPPVTLPRASYNEQF
>TRBV7-2|TRBJ2-5
ASRRDRTQETQY
>TRBV6-5|TRBJ2-7
ASSVSTLYSYEQY
>TRBV20-1|TRBJ2-7
SAGGDSYEQY
>TRBV20-1|TRBJ2-1
SAGSGRARNEQF
>TRBV11-3|TRBJ1-2
ASSPGRYGYT
>TRBV18|TRBJ2-1
ASSPLAPPREQF
>TRBV29-1|TRBJ2-1
SVGLAGNEQF
>TRBV12-3/TRBV12-4|TRBJ2-7
ASSDRIEQY
>TRBV14|TRBJ2-5
ASSSLAGGETQY
>TRBV7-4|TRBJ1-5
ASTPGNQPQH
>TRBV6-5|TRBJ2-1
ASSSRTRFGEQF
>TRBV5-1|TRBJ1-2
ASSWDRGRNYGYT
>TRBV12-3/TRBV12-4|TRBJ2-1
ASRPGQGGHNEQF
>TRBV7-6|TRBJ2-1
ASSLEGPSYNEQF
>TRBV7-6|TRBJ2-3
ASSLARGPLDTQY
>TRBV7-8|TRBJ1-5
ASSLENVLSNQPQH
>TRBV12-3/TRBV12-4|TRBJ2-7
ASSPQGYEQY
>TRBV6-5|TRBJ2-5
ASSYDQGGETQY
>TRBV29-1|TRBJ1-2
SVEAAPGYT
>TRBV6-2/TRBV6-3|TRBJ2-3
ASTTRRDTQY
>TRBV5-1|TRBJ1-1
ASSLEGARGSLTEAF
>TRBV10-2|TRBJ2-3
ASSDWEDTQY
>TRBV7-8|TRBJ1-6
ASSLDGTGGSPLH
>TRBV28|TRBJ2-7
ASGRGYPGQY
>TRBV4-2|TRBJ1-1
ASSQELRGSTEAF
>TRBV12-3/TRBV12-4|TRBJ2-7
ASRPGTSVPEQY
>TRBV6-5|TRBJ1-2
ASSYGQGTGYT
>TRBV11-3|TRBJ2-3
ASSFSRWSDTQY
>TRBV20-1|TRBJ2-4
SASRGRTGGLAGGPTKNIQY
>TRBV5-1|TRBJ2-2
ASSLAIGYTGELF
>TRBV6-6|TRBJ2-2
ASSSTLAGGPKRELF
>TRBV9|TRBJ2-1
ASSVRLSEINEQF